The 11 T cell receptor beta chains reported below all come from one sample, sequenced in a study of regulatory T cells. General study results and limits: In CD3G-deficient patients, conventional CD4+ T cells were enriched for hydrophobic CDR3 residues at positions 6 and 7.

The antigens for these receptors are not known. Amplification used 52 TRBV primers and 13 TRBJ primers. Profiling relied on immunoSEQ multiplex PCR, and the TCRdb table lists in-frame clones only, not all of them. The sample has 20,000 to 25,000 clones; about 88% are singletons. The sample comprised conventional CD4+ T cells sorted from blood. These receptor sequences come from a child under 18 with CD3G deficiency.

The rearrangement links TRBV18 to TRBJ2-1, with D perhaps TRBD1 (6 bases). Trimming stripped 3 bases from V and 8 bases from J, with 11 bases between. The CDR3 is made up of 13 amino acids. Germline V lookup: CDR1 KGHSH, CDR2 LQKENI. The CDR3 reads CASSPGQRYEQFF. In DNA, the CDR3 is TGTGCCAGCTCACCTGGACAGCGGTATGAGCAGTTCTTC. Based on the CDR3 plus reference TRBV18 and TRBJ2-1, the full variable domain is NAGVMQNPRHLVRRRGQEARLRCSPMKGHSHVYWYRQLPEEGLKFMVYLQKENIIDESGMPKERFSAEFPKEGPSILRIQQVVRGDSAAYFCASSPGQRYEQFFGPGTRLTVL.

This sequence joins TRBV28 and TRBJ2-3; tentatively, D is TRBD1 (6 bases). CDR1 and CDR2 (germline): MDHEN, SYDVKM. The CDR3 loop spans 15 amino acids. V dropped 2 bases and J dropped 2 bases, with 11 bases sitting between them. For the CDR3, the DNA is TGTGCCAGCAGTTTAGGGCAGGGGAACACAGATACGCAGTATTTT. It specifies CASSLGQGNTDTQYF.

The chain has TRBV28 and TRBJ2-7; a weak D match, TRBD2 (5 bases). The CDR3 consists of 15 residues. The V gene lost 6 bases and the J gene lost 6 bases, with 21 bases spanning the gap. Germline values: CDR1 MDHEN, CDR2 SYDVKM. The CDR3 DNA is TGTGCCAGCAGCCGAACGGGCCTCGGAGAGGGCGAGCAGTACTTC. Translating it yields CASSRTGLGEGEQYF.

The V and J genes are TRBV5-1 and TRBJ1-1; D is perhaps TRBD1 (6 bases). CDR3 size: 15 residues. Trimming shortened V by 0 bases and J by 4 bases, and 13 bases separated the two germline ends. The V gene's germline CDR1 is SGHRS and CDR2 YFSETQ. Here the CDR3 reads CASSLDRAGGTEAFF. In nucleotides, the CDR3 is TGCGCCAGCAGCTTGGACAGGGCGGGGGGCACTGAAGCTTTCTTT.

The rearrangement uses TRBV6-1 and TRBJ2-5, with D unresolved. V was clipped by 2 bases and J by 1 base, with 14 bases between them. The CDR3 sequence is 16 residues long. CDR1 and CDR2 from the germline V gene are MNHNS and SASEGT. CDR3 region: CASSERTTRFQETQYF. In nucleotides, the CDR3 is TGTGCCAGCAGTGAAAGAACTACTCGATTCCAAGAGACCCAGTACTTC.

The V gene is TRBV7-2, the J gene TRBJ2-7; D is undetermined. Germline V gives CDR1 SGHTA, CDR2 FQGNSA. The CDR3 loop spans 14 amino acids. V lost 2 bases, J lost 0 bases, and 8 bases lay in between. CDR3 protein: CASSLNPFSYEQYF. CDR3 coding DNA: TGTGCCAGCAGCTTAAATCCTTTCTCCTACGAGCAGTACTTC.

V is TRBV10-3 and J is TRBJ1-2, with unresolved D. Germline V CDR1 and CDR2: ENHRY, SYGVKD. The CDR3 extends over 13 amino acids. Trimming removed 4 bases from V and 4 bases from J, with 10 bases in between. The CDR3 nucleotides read TGTGCCATCAGTGCGGGCAGAACCTATGGCTACACCTTC. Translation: CAISAGRTYGYTF.

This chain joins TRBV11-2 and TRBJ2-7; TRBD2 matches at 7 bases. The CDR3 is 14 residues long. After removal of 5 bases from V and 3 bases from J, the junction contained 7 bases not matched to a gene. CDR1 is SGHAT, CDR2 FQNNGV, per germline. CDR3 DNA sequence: TGTGCCAGCAGCCCCGTCGGGGGGTACTACGAGCAGTACTTC. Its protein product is CASSPVGGYYEQYF. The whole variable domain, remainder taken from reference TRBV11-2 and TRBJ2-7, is EAGVAQSPRYKIIEKRQSVAFWCNPISGHATLYWYQQILGQGPKLLIQFQNNGVVDDSQLPKDRFSAERLKGVDSTLKIQPAKLEDSAVYLCASSPVGGYYEQYFGPGTRLTVT.

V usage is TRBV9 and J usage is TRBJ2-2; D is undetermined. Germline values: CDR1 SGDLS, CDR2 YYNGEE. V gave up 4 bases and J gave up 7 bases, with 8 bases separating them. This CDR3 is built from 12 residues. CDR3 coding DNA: TGTGCCAGCAGCCCTCTGGGCGGGGAGCTGTTTTTT. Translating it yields CASSPLGGELFF.

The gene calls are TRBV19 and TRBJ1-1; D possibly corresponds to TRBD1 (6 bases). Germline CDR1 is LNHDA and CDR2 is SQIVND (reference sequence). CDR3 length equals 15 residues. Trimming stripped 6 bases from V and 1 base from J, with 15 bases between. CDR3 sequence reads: CASSPGGARNTEAFF. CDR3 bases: TGTGCCAGTAGCCCTGGGGGGGCCCGGAACACTGAAGCTTTCTTT.

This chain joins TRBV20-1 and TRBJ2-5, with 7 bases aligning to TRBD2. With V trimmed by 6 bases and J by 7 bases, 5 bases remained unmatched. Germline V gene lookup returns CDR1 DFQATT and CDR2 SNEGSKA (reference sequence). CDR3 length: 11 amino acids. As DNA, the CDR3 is TGCAGTGCCAGAAGGGAGGGGACCCAGTACTTC. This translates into CSARREGTQYF.